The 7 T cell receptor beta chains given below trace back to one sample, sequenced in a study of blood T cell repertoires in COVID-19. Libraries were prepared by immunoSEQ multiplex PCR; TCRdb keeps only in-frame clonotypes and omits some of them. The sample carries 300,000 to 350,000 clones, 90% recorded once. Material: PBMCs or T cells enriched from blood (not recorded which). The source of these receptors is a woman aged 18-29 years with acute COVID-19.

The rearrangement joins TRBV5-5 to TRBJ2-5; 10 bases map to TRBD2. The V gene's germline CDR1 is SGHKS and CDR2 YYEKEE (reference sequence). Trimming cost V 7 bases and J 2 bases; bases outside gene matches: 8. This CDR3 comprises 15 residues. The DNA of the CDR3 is TGTGCCAGCGTAGCGGGAGGAGGAGGGCAAGAGACCCAGTACTTC. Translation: CASVAGGGGQETQYF.

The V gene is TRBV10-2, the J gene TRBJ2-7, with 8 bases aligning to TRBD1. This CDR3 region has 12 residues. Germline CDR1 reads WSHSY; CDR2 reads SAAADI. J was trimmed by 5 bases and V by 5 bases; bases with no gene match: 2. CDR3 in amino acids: CASSLTGDEQYF. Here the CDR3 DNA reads TGCGCCAGCAGTCTGACAGGGGACGAGCAGTACTTC.

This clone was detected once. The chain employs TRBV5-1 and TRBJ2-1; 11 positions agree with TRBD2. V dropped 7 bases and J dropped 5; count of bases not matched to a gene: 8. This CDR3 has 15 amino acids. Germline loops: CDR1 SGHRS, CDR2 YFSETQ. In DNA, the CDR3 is TGCGCCAGCGTCCTACTAGCGGGAGCTAACAATGAGCAGTTCTTC. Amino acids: CASVLLAGANNEQFF. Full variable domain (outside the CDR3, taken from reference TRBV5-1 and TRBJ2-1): KAGVTQTPRYLIKTRGQQVTLSCSPISGHRSVSWYQQTPGQGLQFLFEYFSETQRNKGNFPGRFSGRQFSNSRSEMNVSTLELGDSALYLCASVLLAGANNEQFFGPGTRLTVL.

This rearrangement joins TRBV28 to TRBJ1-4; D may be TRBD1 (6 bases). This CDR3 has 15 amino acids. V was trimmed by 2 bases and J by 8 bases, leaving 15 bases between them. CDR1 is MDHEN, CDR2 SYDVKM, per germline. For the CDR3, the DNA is TGTGCCAGCAGTTTAGCACAGGGTCTAGGGGAAAAACTGTTTTTT. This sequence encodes CASSLAQGLGEKLFF.

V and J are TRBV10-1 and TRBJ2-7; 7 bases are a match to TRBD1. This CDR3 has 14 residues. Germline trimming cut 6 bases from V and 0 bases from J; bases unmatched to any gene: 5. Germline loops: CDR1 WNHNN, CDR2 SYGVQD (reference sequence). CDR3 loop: CASSEKGASYEQYF. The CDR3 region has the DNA TGCGCCAGCAGCGAAAAGGGGGCCTCCTACGAGCAGTACTTC.

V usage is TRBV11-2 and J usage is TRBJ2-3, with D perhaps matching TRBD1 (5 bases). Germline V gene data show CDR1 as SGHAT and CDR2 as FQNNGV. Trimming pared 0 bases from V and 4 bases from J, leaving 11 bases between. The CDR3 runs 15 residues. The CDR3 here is CASSLDWGSPDTQYF. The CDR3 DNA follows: TGTGCCAGCAGCTTAGATTGGGGCAGCCCAGATACGCAGTATTTT.

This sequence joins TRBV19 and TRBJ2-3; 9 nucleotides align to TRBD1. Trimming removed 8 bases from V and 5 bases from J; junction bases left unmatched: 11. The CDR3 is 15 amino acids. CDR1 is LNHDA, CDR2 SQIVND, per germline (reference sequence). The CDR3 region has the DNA TGTGCCAGTCGTGGACAGGGGTGGGGGATAGATACGCAGTATTTT. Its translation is CASRGQGWGIDTQYF.